This paragraph covers one TCR beta chain sequence. This sample was taken from a study of brain T cells in children with intractable seizures. Only cases whose brain tissue showed the highest T cell transcript signatures were sequenced. Trimming left V 7 bases short and J 11 bases short, with 19 bases between. The CDR3 contains 13 residues. Germline V lookup: CDR1 LGHDT, CDR2 YNNKEL (reference sequence). Using immunoSEQ multiplex PCR, the repertoire was profiled, and TCRdb retains in-frame clones only, with some absent. This repertoire shows roughly 23,000 clones, roughly 94% found once; its top ten account for under 8%.

V gene TRBV3-1 (or the pseudogene TRBV3-2) combines with J gene TRBJ2-3, with a possible D match to TRBD2 (5 bases). The sequence was collected from a boy younger than 18 with focal cortical dysplasia and intractable seizures. Sequencing used peripheral blood, obtained at surgery. CDR3 DNA: TGTGCCAGCATCTCCCGCGAGGCTAGCAAGCAGTATTTT. As protein: CASISREASKQYF.